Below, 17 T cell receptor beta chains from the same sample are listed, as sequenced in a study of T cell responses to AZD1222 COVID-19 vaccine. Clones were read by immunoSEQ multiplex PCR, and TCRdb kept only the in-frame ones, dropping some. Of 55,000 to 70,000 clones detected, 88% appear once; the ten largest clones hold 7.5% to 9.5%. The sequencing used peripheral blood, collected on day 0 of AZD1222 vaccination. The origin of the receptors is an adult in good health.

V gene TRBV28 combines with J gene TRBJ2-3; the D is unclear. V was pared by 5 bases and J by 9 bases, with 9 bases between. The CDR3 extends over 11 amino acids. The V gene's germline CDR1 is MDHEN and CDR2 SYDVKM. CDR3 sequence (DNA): TGTGCCAGCAGTGCAGATGTGACGCAGTATTTT. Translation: CASSADVTQYF.

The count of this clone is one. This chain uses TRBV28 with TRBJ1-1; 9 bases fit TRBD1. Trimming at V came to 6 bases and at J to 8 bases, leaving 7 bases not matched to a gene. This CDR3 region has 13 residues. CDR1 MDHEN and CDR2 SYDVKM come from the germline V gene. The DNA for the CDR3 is TGTGCCAGCAGGCCCGGAGGGACAGGGGAAGCTTTCTTT. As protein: CASRPGGTGEAFF.

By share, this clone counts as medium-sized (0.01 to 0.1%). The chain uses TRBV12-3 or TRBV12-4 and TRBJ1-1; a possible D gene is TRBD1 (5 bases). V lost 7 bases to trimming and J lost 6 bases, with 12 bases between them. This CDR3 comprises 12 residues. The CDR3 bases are TGTGCCAGCACCCCGGGGGTTGCTGAAGCTTTCTTT. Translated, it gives CASTPGVAEAFF.

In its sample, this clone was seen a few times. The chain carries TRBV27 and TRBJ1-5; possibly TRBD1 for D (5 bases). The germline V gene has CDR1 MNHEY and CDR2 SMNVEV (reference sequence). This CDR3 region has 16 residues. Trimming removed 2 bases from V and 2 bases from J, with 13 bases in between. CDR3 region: CASSLISAGGNQPQHF. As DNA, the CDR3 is TGTGCCAGCAGTTTAATCAGTGCGGGGGGCAATCAGCCCCAGCATTTT.

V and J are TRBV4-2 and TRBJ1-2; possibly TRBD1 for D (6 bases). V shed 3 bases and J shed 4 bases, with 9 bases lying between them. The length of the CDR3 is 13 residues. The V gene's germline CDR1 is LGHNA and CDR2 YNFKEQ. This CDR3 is CASSQTGSYGYTF. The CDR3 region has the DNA TGTGCCAGCAGCCAGACAGGTTCCTATGGCTACACCTTC.

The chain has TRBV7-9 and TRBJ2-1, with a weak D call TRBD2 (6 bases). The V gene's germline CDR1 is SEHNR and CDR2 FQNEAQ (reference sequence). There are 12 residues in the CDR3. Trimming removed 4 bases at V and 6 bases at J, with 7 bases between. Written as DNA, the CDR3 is TGTGCCAGCAGCTCACTAGCCAATGAGCAGTTCTTC. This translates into CASSSLANEQFF.

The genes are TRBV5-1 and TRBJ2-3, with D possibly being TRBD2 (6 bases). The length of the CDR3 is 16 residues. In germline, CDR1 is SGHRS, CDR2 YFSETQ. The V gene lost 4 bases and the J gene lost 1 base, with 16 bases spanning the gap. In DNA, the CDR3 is TGCGCCAGCAGCCAAGTCGGTAGCGGAGGCACAGATACGCAGTATTTT. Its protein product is CASSQVGSGGTDTQYF.

The DNA for the CDR3 is TGCGCCAGCAGTAACGGGGCCGGACTAGCGGGATACGAGCAGTACTTC. Translation: CASSNGAGLAGYEQYF. The chain employs TRBV10-2 and TRBJ2-7, with TRBD2 identical over 12 bases. The J segment lost 4 bases and the V segment lost 5 bases, leaving 9 bases of the junction unmatched. This CDR3 spans 16 amino acids. The germline V gene has CDR1 WSHSY and CDR2 SAAADI.

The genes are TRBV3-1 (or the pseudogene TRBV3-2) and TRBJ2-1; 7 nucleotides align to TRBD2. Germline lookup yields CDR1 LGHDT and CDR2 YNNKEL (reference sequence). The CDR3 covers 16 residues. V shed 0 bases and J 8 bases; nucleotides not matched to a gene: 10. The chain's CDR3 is CASSQDLREPLYEQFF. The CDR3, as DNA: TGTGCCAGCAGCCAAGATTTGCGGGAGCCGTTGTATGAGCAGTTCTTC.

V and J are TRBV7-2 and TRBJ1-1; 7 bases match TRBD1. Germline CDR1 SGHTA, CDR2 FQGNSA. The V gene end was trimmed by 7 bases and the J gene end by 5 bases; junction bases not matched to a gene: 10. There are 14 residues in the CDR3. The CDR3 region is CASTSPDRSTEAFF. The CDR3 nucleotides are TGTGCCAGCACCTCACCGGACAGGAGTACTGAAGCTTTCTTT.

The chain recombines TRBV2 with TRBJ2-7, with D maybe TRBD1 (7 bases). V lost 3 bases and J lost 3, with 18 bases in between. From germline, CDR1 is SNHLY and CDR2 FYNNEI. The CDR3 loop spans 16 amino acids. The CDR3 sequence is CASSEAGQSGHYEQYF. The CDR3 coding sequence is TGTGCCAGCAGTGAGGCGGGACAGTCTGGGCACTACGAGCAGTACTTC. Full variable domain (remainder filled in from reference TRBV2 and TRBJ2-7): EPEVTQTPSHQVTQMGQEVILRCVPISNHLYFYWYRQILGQKVEFLVSFYNNEISEKSEIFDDQFSVERPDGSNFTLKIRSTKLEDSAMYFCASSEAGQSGHYEQYFGPGTRLTVT.

CDR3: CASSPWEYTDTQYF. The CDR3 nucleotides read TGTGCCAGCAGCCCCTGGGAGTATACAGATACGCAGTATTTT. The chain has TRBV7-2 and TRBJ2-3; perhaps TRBD2 as D (5 bases). The V end was cut by 5 bases, the J end by 3 bases, with 12 bases between. The V gene's germline CDR1 is SGHTA and CDR2 FQGNSA. The CDR3 is made up of 14 amino acids.

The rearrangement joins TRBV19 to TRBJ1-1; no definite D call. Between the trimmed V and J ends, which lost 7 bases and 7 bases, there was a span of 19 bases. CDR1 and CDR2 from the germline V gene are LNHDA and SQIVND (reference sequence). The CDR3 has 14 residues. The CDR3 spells CASKFFGLDGEAFF. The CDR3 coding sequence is TGTGCCAGTAAATTTTTCGGTCTAGACGGTGAAGCTTTCTTT.

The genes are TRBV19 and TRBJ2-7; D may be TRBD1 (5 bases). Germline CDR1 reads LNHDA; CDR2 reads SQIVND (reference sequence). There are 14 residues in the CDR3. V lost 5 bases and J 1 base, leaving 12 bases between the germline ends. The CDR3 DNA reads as TGTGCCAGTAGTCTCGGTGGACATTCCTACGAGCAGTACTTC. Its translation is CASSLGGHSYEQYF.

DNA for the CDR3: TGTGCCAGCAGCTTAGTAGCGAACACTGAAGCTTTCTTT. It yields the protein CASSLVANTEAFF. V is TRBV7-8 and J is TRBJ1-1; D ambiguous. Per germline, CDR1 SGHVS and CDR2 FQNEAQ. V was cut by 1 base and J by 1 base, with 4 bases left in between. The CDR3 loop spans 13 amino acids.

CDR3 nucleotide sequence: TGTGCCAGCAGCTTAAGTCGCGGTACCTACAATGAGCAGTTCTTC. It yields the protein CASSLSRGTYNEQFF. The chain combines TRBV7-2 with TRBJ2-1; D unresolved. Germline CDR1 SGHTA, CDR2 FQGNSA. Deletions cut 2 bases from V and 2 bases from J, with 10 bases between. The CDR3 extends over 15 amino acids.

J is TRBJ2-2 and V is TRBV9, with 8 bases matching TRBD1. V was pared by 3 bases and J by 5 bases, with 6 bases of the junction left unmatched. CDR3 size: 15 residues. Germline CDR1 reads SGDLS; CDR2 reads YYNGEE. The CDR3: CASSASQGATGELFF. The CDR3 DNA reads TGTGCCAGCAGCGCGAGCCAGGGGGCTACCGGGGAGCTGTTTTTT.